One and the same sample provided the 7 T cell receptor beta chains below, sequenced in a study of blood T cell repertoires in COVID-19. Produced via immunoSEQ multiplex PCR; TCRdb's table is partial and in-frame only. The sample carries 300,000 to 450,000 clones, around 87% recorded once. Sample: peripheral blood. Receptors were obtained from a woman in her 30s with COVID-19, enrolled during active disease.

V is TRBV29-1 and J is TRBJ2-6; D is perhaps TRBD1 (7 bases). V lost 4 bases and J lost 1, with 20 bases in between. Germline CDR1 and CDR2: SQVTM and ANQGSEA. The CDR3 is made up of 18 amino acids. CDR3 bases: TGCAGCGTTGCCTCAGGGGGGCCCGGATGGTCTGGGGCCAACGTCCTGACTTTC. It translates to CSVASGGPGWSGANVLTF.

The chain carries TRBV6-9 and TRBJ1-5; 8 bases agree with TRBD1. The J segment lost 5 bases and the V segment lost 11 bases, leaving 26 bases of the junction unmatched. The CDR3 runs 19 residues. Germline CDR1 is MNHGY and CDR2 is SVAAGI. This chain's CDR3 is CARDRDRFGGLPRDQPQHF. DNA for the CDR3: TGTGCCCGAGACCGGGACAGGTTTGGGGGCCTACCTCGGGATCAGCCCCAGCATTTT.

V usage is TRBV3-1 (or the pseudogene TRBV3-2) and J usage is TRBJ2-7; D is undetermined. V gave up 0 bases and J gave up 4 bases, with 10 bases separating them. The CDR3 loop spans 14 amino acids. CDR1 is LGHDT, CDR2 YNNKEL, per germline (reference sequence). The chain's CDR3 is CASSQDLVGYEQYF. Here the CDR3 DNA reads TGTGCCAGCAGCCAAGATCTAGTTGGGTACGAGCAGTACTTC.

V gene TRBV28 combines with J gene TRBJ1-6; 9 positions agree with TRBD1. There are 14 residues in the CDR3. V was pared by 3 bases and J by 9 bases, with 3 bases of the junction left unmatched. In germline, CDR1 is MDHEN, CDR2 SYDVKM. This CDR3 is CASSFGTGSSPLHF. The CDR3 DNA reads as TGTGCCAGCAGTTTTGGGACAGGGTCTTCACCCCTCCACTTT.

The V call is TRBV5-1, the J call TRBJ2-7, with D possibly matching TRBD1 (5 bases). The CDR3 totals 13 residues. CDR1 and CDR2 from the germline V gene are SGHRS and YFSETQ. V lost 0 bases and J 7 bases, leaving 11 bases between the germline ends. The CDR3 sequence: CASSLGGLVEQYF. For the CDR3, the DNA is TGCGCCAGCAGCTTGGGGGGCCTCGTTGAGCAGTACTTC.

The chain uses TRBV18 and TRBJ2-2; the D gene is possibly TRBD2 (5 bases). CDR1 is KGHSH and CDR2 is LQKENI in the germline V gene. Trimming pared 4 bases from V and 1 base from J, leaving 10 bases between. The CDR3 totals 15 residues. The CDR3 protein is CASSLNRGNTGELFF. The CDR3 region has the DNA TGTGCCAGCTCACTCAATCGGGGGAACACCGGGGAGCTGTTTTTT.

The chain joins TRBV7-3 to TRBJ2-3, with 8 bases lining up with TRBD2. The CDR3 loop spans 16 amino acids. J lost 1 base, V lost 1 base, and 4 bases had no gene match. Germline-derived CDR1 and CDR2 are SGHTA and FQGTGA. The CDR3 reads CASSLIRRGGTDTQYF. CDR3 nucleotide sequence: TGTGCCAGCAGCTTAATTCGGCGGGGGGGCACAGATACGCAGTATTTT.